One and the same sample provided the 21 T cell receptor beta chains below, sequenced in a study of blood T cell repertoires in COVID-19. Repertoires were generated with immunoSEQ multiplex PCR, while TCRdb's copy carries only in-frame clones and drops some. Here the sample spans 250,000 to 350,000 clones, around nine tenths being singletons. The sequencing input was peripheral blood. Receptors originate from a woman aged 25 to 39 with COVID-19, enrolled during active disease.

The chain links TRBV2 to TRBJ2-3; D gene ambiguous. From germline, CDR1 is SNHLY and CDR2 FYNNEI. The germline V and J ends were trimmed by 3 bases and 0 bases, with 16 bases remaining between them. The CDR3 runs to 17 residues. Here the CDR3 reads CASSDGLWAESTDTQYF. The CDR3 coding sequence is TGTGCCAGCAGTGATGGTCTTTGGGCAGAAAGCACAGATACGCAGTATTTT. Full variable domain (remainder filled in from reference TRBV2 and TRBJ2-3): EPEVTQTPSHQVTQMGQEVILRCVPISNHLYFYWYRQILGQKVEFLVSFYNNEISEKSEIFDDQFSVERPDGSNFTLKIRSTKLEDSAMYFCASSDGLWAESTDTQYFGPGTRLTVL.

The rearrangement links TRBV28 to TRBJ2-5; weak D call: TRBD2 (5 bases). Trimming stripped 5 bases from V and 0 bases from J, with 7 bases between. The length of the CDR3 is 13 residues. Looked up from germline, CDR1 is MDHEN and CDR2 is SYDVKM. The CDR3 DNA is TGTGCCAGCAGTGGACTGTACCAAGAGACCCAGTACTTC. This translates into CASSGLYQETQYF.

This chain joins TRBV7-6 and TRBJ1-1; 8 bases match TRBD1. CDR3 length equals 15 residues. V lost 2 bases and J lost 3; bases outside the gene matches: 5. Germline V gene sequence: CDR1 SGHVS, CDR2 FNYEAQ. The CDR3 reads CASSLQGASDTEAFF. The CDR3 bases are TGTGCCAGCAGCTTACAGGGGGCCTCAGACACTGAAGCTTTCTTT.

CDR3 nucleotides: TGTGCCAGCAGCTTCTCAGCGGGAGGGCTAGAAGAGCAGTTCTTC. Its translation: CASSFSAGGLEEQFF. J is TRBJ2-1 and V is TRBV11-3, with 10 bases matching TRBD2. Trimming at V came to 3 bases and at J to 10 bases, leaving 9 bases not matched to a gene. The CDR3 contains 15 residues. Germline CDR1 SGHNT, CDR2 YENEEA.

This chain joins TRBV29-1 and TRBJ1-2; D gene uncertain. CDR3 length: 13 amino acids. The V gene's germline CDR1 is SQVTM and CDR2 ANQGSEA. The V and J ends lost 0 bases and 8 bases respectively, with 13 bases between them. As DNA, the CDR3 is TGCAGCGTTGAAGAACCAGGAAGCGGGGGCTACACCTTC. It translates to CSVEEPGSGGYTF.

This chain links TRBV5-1 with TRBJ1-1; TRBD1 agrees at 7 bases. The germline gives CDR1 SGHRS, CDR2 YFSETQ. After removal of 0 bases from V and 4 bases from J, the junction contained 9 bases not matched to a gene. CDR3 length: 16 amino acids. This CDR3 reads CASSLETGPYITEAFF. The DNA for the CDR3 is TGCGCCAGCAGCTTGGAGACAGGGCCGTATATCACTGAAGCTTTCTTT. The full variable domain, completed using reference TRBV5-1 and TRBJ1-1, is KAGVTQTPRYLIKTRGQQVTLSCSPISGHRSVSWYQQTPGQGLQFLFEYFSETQRNKGNFPGRFSGRQFSNSRSEMNVSTLELGDSALYLCASSLETGPYITEAFFGQGTRLTVV.

This chain connects TRBV12-1 to TRBJ2-3; TRBD2, the D gene given by the table, was not confirmed from the DNA. TRBV12-1 is a pseudogene segment. The CDR3 sequence is 16 residues long. The CDR3 sequence is CASSSPGLAGVDTQYF. In DNA form, the CDR3 reads TGTGCCAGCAGCTCTCCGGGACTAGCGGGAGTGGATACGCAGTATTTT.

The J gene is TRBJ1-4, the V gene TRBV5-3; TRBD1 matches at 8 bases. TRBV5-3 is sorted into the ORF group, with uncertain function. The CDR3 is made up of 14 amino acids. The J segment lost 6 bases and the V segment lost 4 bases, leaving 5 bases of the junction unmatched. CDR3 amino acids: CARSEDRDDEKLFF. CDR3 DNA sequence: TGTGCCAGAAGCGAGGACAGGGACGATGAAAAACTGTTTTTT.

V and J are TRBV7-9 and TRBJ1-2, with D possibly being TRBD1 (5 bases). The CDR3 covers 13 residues. CDR1 is SEHNR, CDR2 FQNEAQ, per germline (reference sequence). The V end lost 9 bases, the J end lost 4 bases, and 15 bases lay between the germline ends. The CDR3 loop reads CASTPGGTYGYTF. The CDR3 DNA reads TGTGCCAGTACCCCCGGCGGGACCTATGGCTACACCTTC.

Only a few counts were recorded for this clone. This sequence joins TRBV28 and TRBJ2-7, with D possibly being TRBD2 (6 bases). Germline lookup yields CDR1 MDHEN and CDR2 SYDVKM. The germline V and J ends were trimmed by 6 bases and 0 bases, with 18 bases remaining between them. CDR3 length equals 16 residues. The CDR3: CASSTHTGGSSYEQYF. CDR3 DNA sequence: TGTGCCAGCAGCACTCATACCGGAGGGAGCTCCTACGAGCAGTACTTC.

This clone has only one observation. The chain carries TRBV5-5 and TRBJ2-7, with a tentative D call TRBD1 (6 bases). CDR1 SGHKS and CDR2 YYEKEE come from the germline V gene (reference sequence). CDR3 length: 16 residues. Trimming took 0 bases from V and 2 from J, leaving 15 bases between them. The CDR3 sequence: CASSLGYRALTYEQYF. The CDR3 DNA follows: TGTGCCAGCAGCTTGGGTTACAGGGCTCTGACCTACGAGCAGTACTTC.

This clone appeared once. V is TRBV7-9 and J is TRBJ2-7; D might be TRBD2 (6 bases). CDR3 size: 13 residues. Trimming removed 5 bases from V and 7 bases from J, with 15 bases in between. Germline V gene sequence: CDR1 SEHNR, CDR2 FQNEAQ (reference sequence). The CDR3 DNA is TGTGCCAGCAGCCCCACGGGGGAGTGGGAGCAGTACTTC. Protein sequence: CASSPTGEWEQYF.

This chain connects TRBV29-1 to TRBJ2-5, with D tentatively TRBD1 (6 bases). CDR3 size: 13 residues. CDR1 is SQVTM, CDR2 ANQGSEA, per germline. V was shortened by 5 bases and J by 4 bases, with 14 bases between the two germline ends. The CDR3 region has the DNA TGCAGCGTTCTAACAGGGACGGGAGAGACCCAGTACTTC. Translation: CSVLTGTGETQYF.

This clone appeared a single time. The V and J genes are TRBV6-5 and TRBJ2-1, with 8 bases identical to TRBD2. This CDR3 has 13 amino acids. Trimming took 8 bases from V and 7 from J; bases not matched to a gene: 7. The germline V gene has CDR1 MNHEY and CDR2 SVGAGI. This chain's CDR3 is CASGSGRGNEQFF. The DNA of the CDR3 is TGTGCCAGCGGGTCCGGGAGGGGGAATGAGCAGTTCTTC.

CDR3 sequence: CASSLRDSYEQYF. The CDR3, as DNA: TGTGCCAGCAGTTTACGGGACAGCTACGAGCAGTACTTC. The chain combines TRBV28 with TRBJ2-7, with 7 positions matching TRBD1. The CDR3 is 13 amino acids. Germline CDR1 and CDR2: MDHEN and SYDVKM. Trimming cost V 2 bases and J 3 bases; bases outside gene matches: 1.

CDR3 amino acids: CASSLYGRDSLSNQPQHF. The CDR3 nucleotides are TGTGCCAGCAGTTTATACGGACGGGACAGCCTTTCCAATCAGCCCCAGCATTTT. The rearrangement links TRBV27 to TRBJ1-5; 7 nucleotides agree with TRBD1. The trim removed 1 base at V and 3 bases at J, leaving 12 bases unmatched. The CDR3 has 18 amino acids. Germline lookup yields CDR1 MNHEY and CDR2 SMNVEV (reference sequence).

The chain carries TRBV7-9 and TRBJ1-1; 8 positions match TRBD1. The J segment lost 1 base and the V segment lost 4 bases, leaving 8 bases of the junction unmatched. The CDR3 consists of 16 residues. The V gene's germline CDR1 is SEHNR and CDR2 FQNEAQ (reference sequence). The CDR3 region is CASSSTGGEGNTEAFF. CDR3 nucleotide sequence: TGTGCCAGCAGCTCTACAGGGGGTGAGGGGAACACTGAAGCTTTCTTT.

This chain uses TRBV29-1 with TRBJ2-7; D remains unclear. The V gene's germline CDR1 is SQVTM and CDR2 ANQGSEA. This CDR3 has 12 amino acids. V was shortened by 4 bases and J by 6 bases, with 13 bases between the two germline ends. The CDR3 sequence is CSVGHYPGEQYF. The CDR3 region has the DNA TGCAGCGTTGGGCACTATCCGGGCGAGCAGTACTTC.

The chain recombines TRBV5-1 with TRBJ2-7; 7 nucleotides line up with TRBD1. The CDR3 totals 14 residues. J was trimmed by 3 bases and V by 2 bases; bases with no gene match: 5. Germline loops: CDR1 SGHRS, CDR2 YFSETQ. The CDR3 region has the DNA TGCGCCAGCAGCTTCGGGACAGATAACTACGAGCAGTACTTC. Encoded protein: CASSFGTDNYEQYF.

This clone was recorded only once. The V call is TRBV5-1, the J call TRBJ1-3; 7 bases line up with TRBD1. J lost 6 bases, V lost 4 bases, and 7 bases had no gene match. The CDR3 has 14 residues. Germline V lookup: CDR1 SGHRS, CDR2 YFSETQ. The CDR3 DNA reads TGCGCCAGCAGCAGCAGACAGGGTGCAAACACCATATATTTT. Its translation: CASSSRQGANTIYF.

V is TRBV5-1 and J is TRBJ2-1; 11 bases align to TRBD1. J was trimmed by 10 bases and V by 3 bases; bases with no gene match: 6. Germline V lookup: CDR1 SGHRS, CDR2 YFSETQ. The CDR3 is 14 residues long. The CDR3 protein is CASSYRDRGDEQFF. The DNA of the CDR3 is TGCGCCAGCAGCTACCGGGACAGGGGGGACGAGCAGTTCTTC. The whole variable domain, remainder taken from reference TRBV5-1 and TRBJ2-1, is KAGVTQTPRYLIKTRGQQVTLSCSPISGHRSVSWYQQTPGQGLQFLFEYFSETQRNKGNFPGRFSGRQFSNSRSEMNVSTLELGDSALYLCASSYRDRGDEQFFGPGTRLTVL.